This T cell receptor beta chain is from a study of T cells in Graves' hyperthyroidism and ophthalmopathy. For the study at large: Pretreatment peripheral blood was obtained at initial diagnosis.

Clinical symptoms, serum thyroxine, TRAb, thyroid ultrasound and orbital computed tomography established diagnosis. The V and J ends lost 6 bases and 4 bases respectively, with 10 bases between them. This CDR3 is built from 13 residues. Germline assignment: CDR1 MDHEN and CDR2 SYDVKM. General study points: Ophthalmopathy got predicted by the model a median roughly 6.1 months before its onset.

Comment on this clonotype: Its antigen is still unknown.

TCR beta CDR3 sequences were amplified from RNA transcripts. The HTBI primer set drove a first-round RT-PCR of the TCR CDR3. TCRdb analysed the multiplex PCR reads with MiXCR anew, one entry per CDR3 protein. Of approximately 220,000 distinct CDR3 sequences listed, 15% to 20% are singletons. V gene TRBV28 combines with J gene TRBJ1-3; D unclear. This TCR was sampled from a man aged 40-50 years with Graves' hyperthyroidism. Sample: blood. The CDR3 is CASSTGLGNTIYF. The DNA of the CDR3 is TGTGCCAGCAGCACCGGACTGGGAAACACCATATATTTT.